The source of this T cell receptor beta chain is a study of OX40 agonist ivuxolimab in advanced cancers. Study details: Two cutaneous melanoma patients and one hepatocellular carcinoma patient, three in all, had partial responses. Study conclusions and caveats: Certain nonresponders likewise exhibited a low normalized T-cell clonal expansion. Individuals who were partial responders at 0.1-3.0 mg/kg had clonal expansion that ranked among the lowest.

CDR1 and CDR2 from the germline V gene are LNHDA and SQIVND (reference sequence). CDR3 length: 10 residues. Trimming pared 5 bases from V and 7 bases from J, leaving 6 bases between. As concerns this clone: Its target is unknown.

Produced via immunoSEQ multiplex PCR; TCRdb's table is partial and in-frame only. This sample carries about 88,000 clones, 70% to 85% of them seen once, and the ten largest clones take about 3.8%. This rearrangement joins TRBV19 to TRBJ2-7, with D hard to call. Material: CD4+ or CD8+ T cells sorted from blood, obtained in a trial of the OX40 agonist ivuxolimab. The clonotype was recovered from an adult with an advanced solid tumor such as melanoma, head and neck, liver or kidney cancer. The CDR3 is CASSCLEQYF. The CDR3 region has the DNA TGTGCCAGTAGTTGCCTTGAGCAGTACTTC. Drawing the rest from reference TRBV19 and TRBJ2-7, the complete variable domain is DGGITQSPKYLFRKEGQNVTLSCEQNLNHDAMYWYRQDPGQGLRLIYYSQIVNDFQKGDIAEGYSVSREKKESFPLTVTSAQKNPTAFYLCASSCLEQYFGPGTRLTVT.